This T cell receptor beta chain originates from a study of CD8+ T cells in alopecia areata. Germline lookup yields CDR1 KGHSH and CDR2 LQKENI. The V end was cut by 0 bases, the J end by 0 bases, with 3 bases between. This CDR3 has 13 amino acids. cDNA serving as the sequencing template came from extracted, reverse transcribed RNA. Some clones are missing from TCRdb's copy, which holds only in-frame ones; the method was immunoSEQ multiplex PCR. The sample holds 150,000 to 200,000 clones, approximately 61% seen once. Treatment meaning: oral pan-JAK inhibitor, 5-10 mg twice daily. This clone has more than one count but fewer than ten. The same CDR3 also results from other DNA sequences found in this sample.

The sequence was collected from a human donor with alopecia areata. The chain links TRBV18 to TRBJ2-7, with D unclear. The input for sequencing was CD4+ T cells sorted from blood, taken at week 24, from a patient treated with tofacitinib. CDR3 sequence (DNA): TGTGCCAGCTCACCACCCAGCTCCTACGAGCAGTACTTC. Translating gives CASSPPSSYEQYF. The whole variable domain, filled in from reference TRBV18 and TRBJ2-7, reads NAGVMQNPRHLVRRRGQEARLRCSPMKGHSHVYWYRQLPEEGLKFMVYLQKENIIDESGMPKERFSAEFPKEGPSILRIQQVVRGDSAAYFCASSPPSSYEQYFGPGTRLTVT.